The present T cell receptor beta chain was sequenced within a study of T cell responses to AZD1222 COVID-19 vaccine. Study-wide context: The study pooled second doses at about 4 or about 12 weeks.

This CDR3 has 15 amino acids. Germline V lookup: CDR1 SGHNT, CDR2 YENEEA. This table comes from immunoSEQ multiplex PCR, and its TCRdb copy is limited to in-frame clones, with some not included. The repertoire consists of almost 80,000 clones, with about nine tenths occurring once and the leading ten covering roughly 24%. Note on this clone: Its antigen remains unidentified. The junction shows a germline mismatch at one end, possibly a read error.

Study-wide results and limits: Regions 160-218 and 743-854 dominated among vaccine-associated CD4 TCRs spanning spike. White British donors predominated, females outnumbered males, and clonal diversity was possibly underestimated. The peak T cell response came first, and repertoires were sampled only after it.

This receptor was taken from an adult in good health. The chain joins TRBV11-3 to TRBJ2-1; 9 nucleotides match TRBD2. The sample in question was peripheral blood, obtained on day 0 of AZD1222 vaccination. CDR3 region: CASRLAGEAYNEQFF. DNA of the CDR3: TGTGCCAGCAGGTTAGCGGGAGAGGCCTACAATGAGCAGTTCTTC.